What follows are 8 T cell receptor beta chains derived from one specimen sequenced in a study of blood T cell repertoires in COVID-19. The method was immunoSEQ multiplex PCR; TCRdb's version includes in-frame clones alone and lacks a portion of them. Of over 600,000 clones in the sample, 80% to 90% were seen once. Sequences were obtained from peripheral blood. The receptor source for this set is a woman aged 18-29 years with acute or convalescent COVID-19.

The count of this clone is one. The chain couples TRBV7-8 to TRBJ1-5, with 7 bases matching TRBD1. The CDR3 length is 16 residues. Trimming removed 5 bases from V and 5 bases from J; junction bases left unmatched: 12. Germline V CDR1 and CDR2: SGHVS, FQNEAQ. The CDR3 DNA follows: TGTGCCAGCAGCGAAATGACAGGGATCCCCGATCAGCCCCAGCATTTT. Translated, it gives CASSEMTGIPDQPQHF.

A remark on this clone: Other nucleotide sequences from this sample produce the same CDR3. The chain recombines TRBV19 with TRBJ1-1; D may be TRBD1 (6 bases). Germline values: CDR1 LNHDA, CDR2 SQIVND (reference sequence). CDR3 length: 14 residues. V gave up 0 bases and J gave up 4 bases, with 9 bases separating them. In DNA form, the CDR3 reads TGTGCCAGTAGTATAGAGGGGGCAGGCACTGAAGCTTTCTTT. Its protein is CASSIEGAGTEAFF.

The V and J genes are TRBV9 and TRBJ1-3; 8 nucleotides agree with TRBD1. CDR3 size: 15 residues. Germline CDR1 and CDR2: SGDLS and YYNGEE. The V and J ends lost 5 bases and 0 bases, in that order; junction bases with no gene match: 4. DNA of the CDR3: TGTGCCAGCAGTCGAACAGGGGGCTCTGGAAACACCATATATTTT. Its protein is CASSRTGGSGNTIYF. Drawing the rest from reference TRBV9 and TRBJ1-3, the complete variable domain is DSGVTQTPKHLITATGQRVTLRCSPRSGDLSVYWYQQSLDQGLQFLIQYYNGEERAKGNILERFSAQQFPDLHSELNLSSLELGDSALYFCASSRTGGSGNTIYFGEGSWLTVV.

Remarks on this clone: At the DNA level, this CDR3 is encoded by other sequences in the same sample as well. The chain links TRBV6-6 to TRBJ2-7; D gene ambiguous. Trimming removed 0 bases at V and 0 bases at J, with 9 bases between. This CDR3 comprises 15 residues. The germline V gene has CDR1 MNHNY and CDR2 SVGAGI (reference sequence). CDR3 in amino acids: CASSYSSASSYEQYF. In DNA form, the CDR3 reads TGTGCCAGCAGTTACTCGTCAGCTAGCTCCTACGAGCAGTACTTC.

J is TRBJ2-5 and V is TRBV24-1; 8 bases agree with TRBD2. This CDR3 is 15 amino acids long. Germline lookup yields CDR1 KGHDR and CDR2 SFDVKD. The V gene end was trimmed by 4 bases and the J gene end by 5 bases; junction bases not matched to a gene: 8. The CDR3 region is CATSDLGGGMETQYF. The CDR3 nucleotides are TGTGCCACCAGTGACCTCGGGGGGGGGATGGAGACCCAGTACTTC.

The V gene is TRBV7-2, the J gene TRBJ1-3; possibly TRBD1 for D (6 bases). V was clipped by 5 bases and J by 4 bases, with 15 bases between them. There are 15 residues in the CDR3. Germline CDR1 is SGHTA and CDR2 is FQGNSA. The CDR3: CASSLGQTPGNTIYF. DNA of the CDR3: TGTGCCAGCAGCCTAGGACAGACCCCAGGAAACACCATATATTTT.

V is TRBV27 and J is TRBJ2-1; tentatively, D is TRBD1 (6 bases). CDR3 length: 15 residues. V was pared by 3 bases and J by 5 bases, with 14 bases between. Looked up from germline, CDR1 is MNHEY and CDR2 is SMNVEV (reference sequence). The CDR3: CASSLLGAVNNEQFF. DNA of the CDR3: TGTGCCAGCAGTTTGTTGGGGGCAGTAAACAATGAGCAGTTCTTC.

The CDR3 protein is CASSPRGFQETQYF. CDR3 coding DNA: TGTGCCAGCAGTCCGCGGGGGTTCCAAGAGACCCAGTACTTC. The genes are TRBV6-5 and TRBJ2-5; 7 bases fit TRBD2. Trimming at V came to 5 bases and at J to 1 base, leaving 4 bases not matched to a gene. Germline lookup yields CDR1 MNHEY and CDR2 SVGAGI. The CDR3 length is 14 residues.